A selection of T cell receptor beta chains follows, all from one sample in a study of graft-versus-host responses after intestinal transplantation. Clones were read by immunoSEQ multiplex PCR, and TCRdb kept only the in-frame ones, dropping some. The sample gives some 100,000 clones, approximately 90% of which show up once; over 0.06% is in the top ten. These receptors' antigens are unknown. The sequences come from unstimulated CD8+ T cells sorted from spleen or lymph node cells, collected before transplant. These receptors were collected from a human donor who was the organ donor for an intestinal transplant. The CDR3 runs from the conserved cysteine through the conserved F or W. Each record gives: clone size, V gene, D gene, J gene, CDR3 protein, CDR3 DNA. A D gene is named only where the DNA matches it firmly. Some rows mark clone size as missing; the rest say once, few, many or name a class of expanded clone.

clone size: -; V gene: TRBV5-1; D gene: -; J gene: TRBJ1-4; CDR3 protein: CASSLGTLEEKLFF; CDR3 DNA: TGCGCCAGCAGCTTGGGCACGCTGGAGGAAAAACTGTTTTTT
clone size: -; V gene: TRBV29-1; D gene: TRBD2; J gene: TRBJ2-3; CDR3 protein: CSVEDISGMETDTQYF; CDR3 DNA: TGCAGCGTTGAAGATATTAGCGGGATGGAGACAGATACGCAGTATTTT
clone size: -; V gene: TRBV2; D gene: -; J gene: TRBJ2-4; CDR3 protein: CASSGGNDRNIQYF; CDR3 DNA: TGTGCCAGCTCAGGCGGGAATGATCGAAACATTCAGTACTTC
clone size: -; V gene: TRBV5-4; D gene: -; J gene: TRBJ2-3; CDR3 protein: CASSGGGGSGSTDTQYF; CDR3 DNA: TGTGCCAGCAGCGGGGGAGGCGGTAGCGGCAGCACAGATACGCAGTATTTT
clone size: -; V gene: TRBV5-6; D gene: -; J gene: TRBJ2-5; CDR3 protein: CASRRGGWETQYF; CDR3 DNA: TGTGCCAGCAGACGGGGTGGTTGGGAGACCCAGTACTTC
clone size: -; V gene: TRBV28; D gene: -; J gene: TRBJ2-5; CDR3 protein: CAVRGAGIQETQYF; CDR3 DNA: TGTGCCGTACGTGGTGCGGGGATACAAGAGACCCAGTACTTC
clone size: once; V gene: TRBV9; D gene: -; J gene: TRBJ1-1; CDR3 protein: CASSVRGSGVTEAFF; CDR3 DNA: TGTGCCAGCAGCGTAAGGGGATCCGGCGTCACTGAAGCTTTCTTT
clone size: -; V gene: TRBV28; D gene: TRBD1; J gene: TRBJ2-3; CDR3 protein: CASSFGRQGATDTQYF; CDR3 DNA: TGTGCCAGCAGTTTTGGGAGACAGGGGGCGACAGATACGCAGTATTTT
clone size: once; V gene: TRBV6-1; D gene: TRBD1; J gene: TRBJ2-2; CDR3 protein: CASSETGTAGELFF; CDR3 DNA: TGTGCCAGCAGTGAGACCGGGACAGCCGGGGAGCTGTTTTTT
clone size: -; V gene: TRBV13; D gene: -; J gene: TRBJ2-7; CDR3 protein: CASTTFPHEQYF; CDR3 DNA: TGTGCCAGCACCACATTCCCCCACGAGCAGTACTTC
clone size: -; V gene: TRBV27; D gene: TRBD2; J gene: TRBJ2-3; CDR3 protein: CASGLAGGHGDTQYF; CDR3 DNA: TGTGCCAGCGGACTAGCGGGAGGGCACGGAGATACGCAGTATTTT
clone size: -; V gene: TRBV15; D gene: -; J gene: TRBJ2-1; CDR3 protein: CATSRRTRAGSGEQFF; CDR3 DNA: TGTGCCACCAGCAGAAGAACGAGGGCAGGTTCTGGCGAGCAGTTCTTC
clone size: -; V gene: TRBV2; D gene: -; J gene: TRBJ2-1; CDR3 protein: CASGGYNEQFF; CDR3 DNA: TGTGCCAGCGGCGGCTACAATGAGCAGTTCTTC
clone size: -; V gene: TRBV9; D gene: -; J gene: TRBJ1-1; CDR3 protein: CASSVVQGGRTEAFF; CDR3 DNA: TGTGCCAGCAGCGTAGTTCAGGGTGGGCGTACTGAAGCTTTCTTT
clone size: -; V gene: TRBV7-9; D gene: -; J gene: TRBJ2-7; CDR3 protein: CASSLPGYEQYF; CDR3 DNA: TGTGCCAGCAGCCTCCCGGGGTACGAGCAGTACTTC
clone size: -; V gene: TRBV6-1; D gene: -; J gene: TRBJ2-7; CDR3 protein: CAGLRTDTYEQYF; CDR3 DNA: TGTGCCGGACTCAGGACAGATACCTACGAGCAGTACTTC
clone size: -; V gene: TRBV7-6; D gene: -; J gene: TRBJ2-5; CDR3 protein: CASSFVQGAGQSKETQYF; CDR3 DNA: TGTGCCAGCAGCTTCGTACAGGGAGCCGGACAGAGCAAAGAGACCCAGTACTTC
clone size: -; V gene: TRBV6-5; D gene: -; J gene: TRBJ1-2; CDR3 protein: CARGLPYGYTF; CDR3 DNA: TGTGCCAGGGGCTTGCCTTATGGCTACACCTTC
clone size: -; V gene: TRBV5-6; D gene: -; J gene: TRBJ1-1; CDR3 protein: CASMSGLTPSAFF; CDR3 DNA: TGTGCCAGCATGTCAGGACTAACCCCATCGGCTTTCTTT
clone size: once; V gene: TRBV19; D gene: -; J gene: TRBJ1-2; CDR3 protein: CASAFLGEGGYTF; CDR3 DNA: TGTGCCAGTGCGTTTTTGGGCGAGGGCGGCTACACCTTC
clone size: -; V gene: TRBV5-5; D gene: -; J gene: TRBJ2-1; CDR3 protein: CASRPGGFDEQFF; CDR3 DNA: TGTGCCAGCAGGCCAGGGGGGTTCGATGAGCAGTTCTTC
clone size: few; V gene: TRBV5-6; D gene: -; J gene: TRBJ1-5; CDR3 protein: CASSRRGQPQHF; CDR3 DNA: TGTGCCAGCAGCCGACGGGGGCAGCCCCAGCATTTT
clone size: -; V gene: TRBV5-1; D gene: -; J gene: TRBJ2-1; CDR3 protein: CASSLPRLYNEQFF; CDR3 DNA: TGCGCCAGCAGCTTGCCCAGGCTATACAATGAGCAGTTCTTC
clone size: -; V gene: TRBV6-5; D gene: TRBD1; J gene: TRBJ2-1; CDR3 protein: CASTRTQGTYNEQFF; CDR3 DNA: TGTGCCAGCACCAGGACACAGGGGACCTACAATGAGCAGTTCTTC
clone size: -; V gene: TRBV6-5; D gene: -; J gene: TRBJ2-1; CDR3 protein: CASRTRDIPYNEQFF; CDR3 DNA: TGTGCCAGCAGGACACGGGACATACCTTACAATGAGCAGTTCTTC
clone size: -; V gene: TRBV29-1; D gene: TRBD1; J gene: TRBJ2-5; CDR3 protein: CSAEGVRDRLQETQYF; CDR3 DNA: TGCAGCGCCGAAGGAGTCCGGGACAGACTACAAGAGACCCAGTACTTC
clone size: -; V gene: TRBV6-5; D gene: -; J gene: TRBJ2-7; CDR3 protein: CASRAGFSRYF; CDR3 DNA: TGTGCCAGCAGGGCAGGGTTTTCGCGGTACTTC
clone size: -; V gene: TRBV6-6; D gene: -; J gene: TRBJ1-6; CDR3 protein: CASRRGDSSPLHF; CDR3 DNA: TGTGCCAGCCGCAGGGGCGATAGTTCACCCCTCCACTTT
clone size: -; V gene: TRBV5-8; D gene: -; J gene: TRBJ1-1; CDR3 protein: CASSLGQAGYTEAFF; CDR3 DNA: TGTGCCAGCAGCTTGGGACAGGCCGGCTACACTGAAGCTTTCTTT